This TCR beta chain is drawn from a study of shared clonotypes between healthy human individuals. The CDR3 runs 17 residues. With 2 bases removed from V and 7 bases from J, the gap between germline ends came to 21 bases. Per the germline V gene, CDR1 is MNHNS and CDR2 is SASEGT. Study-level points and caveats: Between a handful of donors, naive CD4 clonotypes were shared at a level of about 5%.

All the donors were Caucasian adults who lived in Nashville, Tennessee. Evenly divided among several immunoSEQ plates was the genomic DNA of each subset. As handled by the study authors: ImmunoSEQ yielded junction-only sequences lacking quality scores, so filtering differed. The data were produced by immunoSEQ multiplex PCR, yet TCRdb's version contains in-frame clones alone and is incomplete. The V and J calls and clone size were taken over from that table, and D and trimming were inferred from the DNA. This table has 2 million to 3 million clones, 85% to 95% appearing once. This clone is a singleton in its sample. Its antigen is unidentified.

The sample taken for sequencing was naive CD4+ T cells sorted from blood. Subset noted: CD45RA+ positively selected. V and J are TRBV6-1 and TRBJ2-4, with D perhaps assigned TRBD1 or TRBD2 (5 bases each). The clonotype originates from a man aged 18 to 29 in good health. The CDR3 here is CASSEKGTRPPTNIQYF. The CDR3 DNA reads as TGTGCCAGCAGTGAAAAGGGGACGAGACCCCCGACGAACATTCAGTACTTC.